The 10 T cell receptor beta chains below were found in one sample sequenced in a study of cytomegalovirus exposure and HLA in healthy donors (dated by TCRdb to about 2017). Library construction relied on the immunoSEQ multiplex PCR assay. The multiplex PCR relied on a mix of 60 forward primers for TCR Vbeta segments and 13 reverse primers for TCR Jbeta segments. Held by TCRdb, this immuneACCESS table contains in-frame sequences only and omits some clones. Under half of the omission traces to an unresolved V gene where checked; the cause of the rest is unknown. Here the sample has approximately 290,000 clones; 80% occur a single time. The top ten constitute roughly 0.3% of the sample. Source material: PBMCs. The receptors shown here come from a girl aged 2-10 years in good health and CMV-seronegative.

This clone showed up just a few times. The J gene is TRBJ2-2, the V gene TRBV4-2; unclear D gene. Germline loops: CDR1 LGHNA, CDR2 YNFKEQ. CDR3 length: 16 amino acids. V was pared by 0 bases and J by 5 bases, with 13 bases between. DNA for the CDR3: TGTGCCAGCAGCCAAGATTCGCTACGCTGGACCGGGGAGCTGTTTTTT. This sequence encodes CASSQDSLRWTGELFF.

This clone has only a few counts. The chain uses TRBV5-1 and TRBJ2-5, with 7 bases fitting TRBD1. Germline CDR1 reads SGHRS; CDR2 reads YFSETQ. This CDR3 region has 14 residues. The V gene end was trimmed by 2 bases and the J gene end by 7 bases; junction bases not matched to a gene: 8. The CDR3 DNA follows: TGCGCCAGCAGCTTCTTCGACAGGGAAGGGACCCAGTACTTC. Protein sequence: CASSFFDREGTQYF.

This chain links TRBV21-1 with TRBJ1-1; no DNA check was done on the table's D call, TRBD1. TRBV21-1 is annotated as a pseudogene. There are 13 residues in the CDR3. The CDR3 bases are TGTGCCACCCGAACCCCAGTGAACACTGAAGCTTTCTTT. Translated, it gives CATRTPVNTEAFF.

This chain uses TRBV5-4 with TRBJ1-5; 8 positions agree with TRBD1. Germline loops: CDR1 SGHNT, CDR2 YYREEE (reference sequence). This CDR3 spans 17 amino acids. The trim removed 0 bases at V and 0 bases at J, leaving 5 bases unmatched. This CDR3 is CASSLGQGLYSNQPQHF. The CDR3 nucleotides are TGTGCCAGCAGCTTGGGACAGGGGCTTTATAGCAATCAGCCCCAGCATTTT.

The chain carries TRBV13 and TRBJ2-7, with a weak D call TRBD1 (6 bases). Germline V lookup: CDR1 PRHDT, CDR2 FYEKMQ (reference sequence). The CDR3 length is 14 residues. V lost 5 bases, J lost 0 bases, and 11 bases lay in between. The CDR3 reads CASSPRDTSYEQYF. The CDR3 DNA is TGTGCCAGCAGCCCCAGGGACACCTCCTACGAGCAGTACTTC.

CDR3 residues: CASSFLDRETQYF. DNA of the CDR3: TGTGCCAGCAGCTTTCTAGATCGGGAGACCCAGTACTTC. This sequence joins TRBV5-6 and TRBJ2-5; D gene ambiguous. Germline assignment: CDR1 SGHDT and CDR2 YYEEEE. With 2 bases removed from V and 5 bases from J, the gap between germline ends came to 10 bases. The CDR3 is 13 residues long.

The CDR3 sequence is CASSPDRGRNRNTEAFF. CDR3 DNA: TGTGCCAGCAGCCCCGATAGGGGCCGGAATCGAAACACTGAAGCTTTCTTT. The rearrangement links TRBV11-1 to TRBJ1-1; D possibly corresponds to TRBD1 (5 bases). Germline V gene sequence: CDR1 SGHAT, CDR2 FQDESV (reference sequence). With 5 bases removed from V and 2 bases from J, the gap between germline ends came to 21 bases. The length of the CDR3 is 17 residues. Full variable domain (remainder filled in from reference TRBV11-1 and TRBJ1-1): EAEVAQSPRYKITEKSQAVAFWCDPISGHATLYWYRQILGQGPELLVQFQDESVVDDSQLPKDRFSAERLKGVDSTLKIQPAELGDSAMYLCASSPDRGRNRNTEAFFGQGTRLTVV.

The genes are TRBV27 and TRBJ2-7, with 7 bases aligning to TRBD1. CDR1 and CDR2 from the germline V gene are MNHEY and SMNVEV (reference sequence). Trimming removed 8 bases from V and 6 bases from J; junction bases left unmatched: 16. This CDR3 spans 15 amino acids. The chain's CDR3 is CASGTRQGIGVEQYF. CDR3 DNA sequence: TGTGCCAGCGGAACACGACAGGGCATCGGGGTCGAGCAGTACTTC.

The rearrangement joins TRBV27 to TRBJ2-5; D possibly corresponds to TRBD2 (6 bases). V lost 5 bases, J lost 3 bases, and 16 bases lay in between. CDR1 is MNHEY, CDR2 SMNVEV, per germline (reference sequence). This CDR3 is 15 amino acids long. This CDR3 reads CASSPDAGMEETQYF. In DNA form, the CDR3 reads TGTGCCAGCAGTCCAGACGCGGGGATGGAAGAGACCCAGTACTTC.

The chain uses TRBV29-1 and TRBJ2-7, with TRBD2 identical over 7 bases. Germline trimming cut 7 bases from V and 4 bases from J; bases unmatched to any gene: 10. Germline CDR1 reads SQVTM; CDR2 reads ANQGSEA. This CDR3 spans 13 amino acids. The CDR3: CSAAGVQSYEQYF. The CDR3 nucleotides read TGCAGCGCCGCGGGAGTTCAATCATACGAGCAGTACTTC.